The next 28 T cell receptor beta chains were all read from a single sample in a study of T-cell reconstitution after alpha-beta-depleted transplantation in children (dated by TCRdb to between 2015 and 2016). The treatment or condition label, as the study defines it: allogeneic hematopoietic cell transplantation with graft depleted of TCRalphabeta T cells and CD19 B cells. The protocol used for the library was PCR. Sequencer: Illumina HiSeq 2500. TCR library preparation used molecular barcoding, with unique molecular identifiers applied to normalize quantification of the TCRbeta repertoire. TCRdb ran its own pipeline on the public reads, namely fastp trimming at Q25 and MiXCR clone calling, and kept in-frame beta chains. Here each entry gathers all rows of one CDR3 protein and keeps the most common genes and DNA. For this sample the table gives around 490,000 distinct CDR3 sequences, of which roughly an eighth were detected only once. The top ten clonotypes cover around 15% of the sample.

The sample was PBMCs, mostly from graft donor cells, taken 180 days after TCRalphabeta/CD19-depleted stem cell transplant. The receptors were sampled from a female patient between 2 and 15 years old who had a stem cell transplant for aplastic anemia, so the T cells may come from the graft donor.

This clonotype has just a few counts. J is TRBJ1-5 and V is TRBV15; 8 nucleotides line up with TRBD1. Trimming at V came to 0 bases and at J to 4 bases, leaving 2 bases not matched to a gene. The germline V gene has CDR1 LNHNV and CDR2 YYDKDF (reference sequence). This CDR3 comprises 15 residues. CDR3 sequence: CATSREQGGNQPQHF. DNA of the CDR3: TGTGCCACCAGCAGAGAACAGGGGGGTAATCAGCCCCAGCATTTT.

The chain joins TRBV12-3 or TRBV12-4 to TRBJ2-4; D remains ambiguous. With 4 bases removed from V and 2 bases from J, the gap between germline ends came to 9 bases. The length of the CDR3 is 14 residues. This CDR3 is CASSSTLSKNIQYF. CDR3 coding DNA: TGTGCCAGCAGTTCGACGTTGTCCAAAAACATTCAGTACTTC.

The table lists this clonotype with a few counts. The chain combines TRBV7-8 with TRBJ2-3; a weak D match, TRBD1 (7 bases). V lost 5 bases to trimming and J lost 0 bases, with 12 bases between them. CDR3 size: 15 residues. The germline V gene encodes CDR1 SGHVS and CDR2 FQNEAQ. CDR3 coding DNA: TGTGCCAGCAGCATGCGGGACAGAAGCACAGATACGCAGTATTTT. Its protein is CASSMRDRSTDTQYF.

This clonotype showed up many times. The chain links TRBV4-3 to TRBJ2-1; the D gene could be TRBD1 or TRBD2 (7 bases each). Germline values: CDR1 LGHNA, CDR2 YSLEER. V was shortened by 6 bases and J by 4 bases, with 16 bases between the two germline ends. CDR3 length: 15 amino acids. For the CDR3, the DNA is TGCGCCAGCAGTAGGGGGCGGGAGCGGTACAATGAGCAGTTCTTC. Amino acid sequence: CASSRGRERYNEQFF.

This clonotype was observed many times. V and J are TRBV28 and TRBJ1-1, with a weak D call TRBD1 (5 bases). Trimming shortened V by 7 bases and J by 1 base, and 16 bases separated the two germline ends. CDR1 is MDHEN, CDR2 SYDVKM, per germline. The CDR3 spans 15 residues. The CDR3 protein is CASTPGLGTNTEAFF. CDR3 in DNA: TGTGCCAGCACCCCAGGGTTGGGCACGAACACTGAAGCTTTCTTT. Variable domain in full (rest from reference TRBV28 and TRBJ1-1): DVKVTQSSRYLVKRTGEKVFLECVQDMDHENMFWYRQDPGLGLRLIYFSYDVKMKEKGDIPEGYSVSREKKERFSLILESASTNQTSMYLCASTPGLGTNTEAFFGQGTRLTVV.

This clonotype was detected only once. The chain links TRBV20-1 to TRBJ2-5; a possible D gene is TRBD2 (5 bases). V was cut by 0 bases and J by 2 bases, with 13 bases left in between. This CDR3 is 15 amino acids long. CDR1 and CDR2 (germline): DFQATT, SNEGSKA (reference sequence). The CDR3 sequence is CSARDRSLVQETQYF. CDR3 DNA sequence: TGCAGTGCTAGAGACCGCTCACTAGTTCAAGAGACCCAGTACTTC.

The CDR3 spells CASSFWYKSQGDTGELFF. CDR3 in DNA: TGTGCCAGCAGCTTCTGGTACAAGTCCCAGGGAGACACCGGGGAGCTGTTTTTT. The J gene is TRBJ2-2, the V gene TRBV7-7; D possibly uses TRBD1 or TRBD2 (5 bases each). The length of the CDR3 is 18 residues. V dropped 3 bases and J dropped 3 bases, with 20 bases sitting between them. Germline assignment: CDR1 SSHAT and CDR2 FNYEAQ (reference sequence).

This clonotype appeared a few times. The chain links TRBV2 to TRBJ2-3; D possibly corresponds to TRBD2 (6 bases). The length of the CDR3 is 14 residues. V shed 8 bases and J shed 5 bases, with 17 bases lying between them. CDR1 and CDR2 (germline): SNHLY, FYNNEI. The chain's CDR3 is CASLRGLARDTQYF. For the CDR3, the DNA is TGTGCCAGCCTTCGTGGGCTAGCGAGAGATACGCAGTATTTT.

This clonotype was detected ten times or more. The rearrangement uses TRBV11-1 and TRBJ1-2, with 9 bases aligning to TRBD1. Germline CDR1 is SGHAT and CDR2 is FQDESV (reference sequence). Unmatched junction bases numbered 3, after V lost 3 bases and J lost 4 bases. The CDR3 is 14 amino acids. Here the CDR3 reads CASSFETGGYGYTF. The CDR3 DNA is TGTGCCAGCAGCTTCGAGACAGGGGGCTATGGCTACACCTTC.

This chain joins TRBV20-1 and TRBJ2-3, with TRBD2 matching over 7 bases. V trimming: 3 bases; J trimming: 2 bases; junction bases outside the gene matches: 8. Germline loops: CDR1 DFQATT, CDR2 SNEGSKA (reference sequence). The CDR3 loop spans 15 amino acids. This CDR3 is CSASRLAVFTDTQYF. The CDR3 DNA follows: TGCAGTGCTAGTCGGCTAGCGGTCTTCACAGATACGCAGTATTTT.

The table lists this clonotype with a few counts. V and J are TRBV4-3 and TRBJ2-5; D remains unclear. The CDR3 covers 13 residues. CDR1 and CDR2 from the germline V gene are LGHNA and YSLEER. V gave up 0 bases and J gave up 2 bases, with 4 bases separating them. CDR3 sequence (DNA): TGCGCCAGCAGCCAAGAGCGGCAAGAGACCCAGTACTTC. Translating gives CASSQERQETQYF.

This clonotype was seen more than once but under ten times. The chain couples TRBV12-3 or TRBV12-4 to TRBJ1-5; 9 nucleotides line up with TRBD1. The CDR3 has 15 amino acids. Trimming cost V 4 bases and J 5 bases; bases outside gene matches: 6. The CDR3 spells CASSSSDRGDQPQHF. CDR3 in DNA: TGTGCCAGCAGTTCCTCGGACAGGGGAGATCAGCCCCAGCATTTT.

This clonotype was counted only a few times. The CDR3 sequence is CASSPAPVGTGDNEQFF. As DNA, the CDR3 is TGTGCCAGCAGCCCCGCTCCCGTGGGTACAGGGGACAATGAGCAGTTCTTC. This chain joins TRBV11-2 and TRBJ2-1; 7 positions match TRBD1. Germline CDR1 is SGHAT and CDR2 is FQNNGV. The CDR3 is 17 residues long. With V trimmed by 5 bases and J by 5 bases, 15 bases remained unmatched.

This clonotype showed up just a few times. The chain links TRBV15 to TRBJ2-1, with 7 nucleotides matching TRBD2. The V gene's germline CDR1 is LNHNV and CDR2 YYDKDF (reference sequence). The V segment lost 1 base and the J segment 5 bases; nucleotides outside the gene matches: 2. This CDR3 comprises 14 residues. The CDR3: CATSRGTRHNEQFF. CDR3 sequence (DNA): TGTGCCACCAGCAGAGGGACTAGGCACAATGAGCAGTTCTTC.

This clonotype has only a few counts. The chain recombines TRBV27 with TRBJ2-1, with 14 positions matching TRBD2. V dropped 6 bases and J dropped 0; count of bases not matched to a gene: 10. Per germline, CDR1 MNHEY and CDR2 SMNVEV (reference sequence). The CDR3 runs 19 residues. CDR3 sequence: CASSLGLAGARRSYNEQFF. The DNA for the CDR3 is TGTGCCAGCAGCCTGGGACTAGCGGGAGCCCGCCGCTCCTACAATGAGCAGTTCTTC.

The CDR3 protein is CASSPEDSFYEQYF. Written as DNA, the CDR3 is TGTGCCAGCTCACCTGAGGACAGTTTTTACGAGCAGTACTTC. The V and J genes are TRBV18 and TRBJ2-7, with TRBD1 as a possible D gene (6 bases). There are 14 residues in the CDR3. Trimming shortened V by 3 bases and J by 4 bases, and 13 bases separated the two germline ends. Looked up from germline, CDR1 is KGHSH and CDR2 is LQKENI.

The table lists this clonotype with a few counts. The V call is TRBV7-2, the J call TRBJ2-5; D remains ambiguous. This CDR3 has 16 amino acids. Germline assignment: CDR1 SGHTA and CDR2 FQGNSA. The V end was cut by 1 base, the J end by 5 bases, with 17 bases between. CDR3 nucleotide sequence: TGTGCCAGCAGCTTAGGAGAGCGAACCCCCCGGGAGACCCAGTACTTC. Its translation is CASSLGERTPRETQYF. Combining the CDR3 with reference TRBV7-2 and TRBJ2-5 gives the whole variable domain GAGVSQSPSNKVTEKGKDVELRCDPISGHTALYWYRQSLGQGLEFLIYFQGNSAPDKSGLPSDRFSAERTGGSVSTLTIQRTQQEDSAVYLCASSLGERTPRETQYFGPGTRLLVL.

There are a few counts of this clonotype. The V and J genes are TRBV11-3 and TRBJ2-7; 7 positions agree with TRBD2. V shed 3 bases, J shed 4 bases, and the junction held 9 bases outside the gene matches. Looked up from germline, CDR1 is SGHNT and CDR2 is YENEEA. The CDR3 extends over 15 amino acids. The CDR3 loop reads CASSFGTNPRYEQYV. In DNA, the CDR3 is TGTGCCAGCAGCTTCGGGACTAACCCTAGGTACGAGCAGTACGTC.

The CDR3 spells CASSVGDRGPFSYNEQFF. DNA for the CDR3: TGTGCCAGCAGCGTAGGGGACAGGGGCCCCTTTTCCTACAATGAGCAGTTCTTC. V and J are TRBV9 and TRBJ2-1, with TRBD1 identical over 10 bases. CDR1 SGDLS and CDR2 YYNGEE come from the germline V gene. Trimming removed 0 bases from V and 1 base from J; junction bases left unmatched: 7. This CDR3 contains 18 residues.

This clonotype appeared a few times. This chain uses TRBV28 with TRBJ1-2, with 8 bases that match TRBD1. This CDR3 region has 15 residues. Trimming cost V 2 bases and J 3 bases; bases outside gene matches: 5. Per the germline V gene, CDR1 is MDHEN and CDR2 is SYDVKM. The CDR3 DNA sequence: TGTGCCAGCAGTTTAACGCAGGGGGCTTACTATGGCTACACCTTC. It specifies CASSLTQGAYYGYTF.

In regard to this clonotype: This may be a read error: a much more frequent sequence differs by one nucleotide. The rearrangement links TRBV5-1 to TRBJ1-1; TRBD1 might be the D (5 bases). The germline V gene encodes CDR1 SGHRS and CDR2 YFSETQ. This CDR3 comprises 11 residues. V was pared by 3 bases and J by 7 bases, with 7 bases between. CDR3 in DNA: TGCGCCAGCAGCTGGGGGGGTGAAGCTTTCTTT. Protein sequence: CASSWGGEAFF.

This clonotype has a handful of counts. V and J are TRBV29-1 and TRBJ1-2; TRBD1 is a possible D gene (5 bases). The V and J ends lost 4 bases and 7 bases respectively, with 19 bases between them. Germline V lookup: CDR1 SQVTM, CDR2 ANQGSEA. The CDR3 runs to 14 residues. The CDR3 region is CSVVEKGHETGYTF. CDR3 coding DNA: TGCAGCGTTGTAGAGAAGGGGCACGAGACTGGCTACACCTTC. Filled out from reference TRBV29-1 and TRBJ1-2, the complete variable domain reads SAVISQKPSRDICQRGTSLTIQCQVDSQVTMMFWYRQQPGQSLTLIATANQGSEATYESGFVIDKFPISRPNLTFSTLTVSNMSPEDSSIYLCSVVEKGHETGYTFGSGTRLTVV.

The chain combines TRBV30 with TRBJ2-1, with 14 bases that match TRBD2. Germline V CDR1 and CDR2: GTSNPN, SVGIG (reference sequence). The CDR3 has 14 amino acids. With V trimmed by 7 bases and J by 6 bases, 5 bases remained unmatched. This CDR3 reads CAFIGTSGSNEQFF. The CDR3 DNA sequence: TGTGCCTTTATTGGGACTAGCGGGAGCAATGAGCAGTTCTTC.

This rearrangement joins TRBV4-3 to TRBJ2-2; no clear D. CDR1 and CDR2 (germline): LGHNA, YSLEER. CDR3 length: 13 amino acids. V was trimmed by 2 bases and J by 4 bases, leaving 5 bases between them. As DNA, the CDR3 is TGCGCCAGCAGCCAATTTAGCACCGGGGAGCTGTTTTTT. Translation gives CASSQFSTGELFF.

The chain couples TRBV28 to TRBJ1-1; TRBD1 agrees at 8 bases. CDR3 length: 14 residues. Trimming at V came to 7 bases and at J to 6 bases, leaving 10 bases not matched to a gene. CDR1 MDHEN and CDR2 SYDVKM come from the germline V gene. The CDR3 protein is CASNLIRGRSEAFF. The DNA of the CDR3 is TGTGCCAGCAACCTCATCAGGGGGCGCTCTGAAGCTTTCTTT. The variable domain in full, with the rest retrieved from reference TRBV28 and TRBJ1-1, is DVKVTQSSRYLVKRTGEKVFLECVQDMDHENMFWYRQDPGLGLRLIYFSYDVKMKEKGDIPEGYSVSREKKERFSLILESASTNQTSMYLCASNLIRGRSEAFFGQGTRLTVV.

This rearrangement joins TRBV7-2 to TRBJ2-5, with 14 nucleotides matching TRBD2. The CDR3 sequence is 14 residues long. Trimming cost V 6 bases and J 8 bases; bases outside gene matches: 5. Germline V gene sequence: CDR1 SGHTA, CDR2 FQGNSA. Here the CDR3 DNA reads TGTGCCAGCAGTAAGGGACTAGCGGGAGACACCCAGTACTTC. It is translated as CASSKGLAGDTQYF.

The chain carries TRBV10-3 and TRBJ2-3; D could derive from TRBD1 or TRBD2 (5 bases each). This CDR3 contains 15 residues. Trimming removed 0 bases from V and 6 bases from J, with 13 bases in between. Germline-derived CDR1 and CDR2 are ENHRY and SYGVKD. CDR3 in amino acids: CAISESNSGTDTQYF. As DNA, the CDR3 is TGTGCCATCAGTGAGTCAAATTCGGGGACGGATACGCAGTATTTT.

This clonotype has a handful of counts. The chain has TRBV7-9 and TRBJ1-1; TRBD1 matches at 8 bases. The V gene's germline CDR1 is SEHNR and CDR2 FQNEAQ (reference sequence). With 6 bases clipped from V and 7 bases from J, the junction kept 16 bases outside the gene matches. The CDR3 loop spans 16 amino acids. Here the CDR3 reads CASSRTGGFGLHEAFF. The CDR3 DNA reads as TGTGCCAGCAGTCGTACAGGGGGATTCGGGCTACATGAAGCTTTCTTT.